A selection of T cell receptor beta chains follows, all from one sample in a study of blood T cells in healthy people across ages. TCRdb passed the 5' RACE reads through MiXCR, listing each CDR3 protein once. The sample carries 1.5 million to 2 million distinct CDR3 sequences, about 31% recorded once. The sequenced sample consisted of blood. The receptors shown here come from a woman in her 30s in good health. CDR3s include the opening cysteine and the closing phenylalanine or tryptophan. The D gene is left open where the match is weak. Only some rows state a clone size, as once, few, many or a class for expanded clones.

cdr3_aa: CASSHDSTAGTDTQYF
cdr3_nt: TGCGCCAGCAGCCATGACTCGACAGCTGGCACAGATACGCAGTATTTT
j_call: TRBJ2-3
v_call: TRBV4-1
d_call: .
clone_size: many

cdr3_aa: CASSYSGRGNEQFF
cdr3_nt: TGTGCCAGCAGTTACTCCGGGCGGGGAAATGAGCAGTTCTTC
j_call: TRBJ2-1
v_call: TRBV6-2/TRBV6-3
d_call: .
clone_size: .

cdr3_aa: CAWSPWTVVTQYF
cdr3_nt: TGTGCCTGGAGTCCATGGACCGTCGTGACCCAGTACTTC
j_call: TRBJ2-5
v_call: TRBV30
d_call: .
clone_size: few

cdr3_aa: CASSHVPGLADIYEQYF
cdr3_nt: TGTGCCAGCAGTCACGTCCCGGGACTAGCGGATATTTACGAGCAGTACTTC
j_call: TRBJ2-7
v_call: TRBV7-9
d_call: TRBD2
clone_size: .

cdr3_aa: CASSQNRWSEQFF
cdr3_nt: TGTGCCAGCAGCCAAAACCGTTGGTCTGAGCAGTTCTTC
j_call: TRBJ2-1
v_call: TRBV12-3/TRBV12-4
d_call: .
clone_size: .

cdr3_aa: CASTDRSTNEQFF
cdr3_nt: TGTGCCAGCACGGACAGGTCTACCAATGAGCAGTTCTTC
j_call: TRBJ2-1
v_call: TRBV12-3/TRBV12-4
d_call: TRBD1
clone_size: .

cdr3_aa: CASSPLFASGRSREQYF
cdr3_nt: TGCGCCAGCAGCCCCCTCTTCGCTAGCGGGAGGTCCCGCGAGCAGTACTTC
j_call: TRBJ2-7
v_call: TRBV4-1
d_call: TRBD2
clone_size: few

cdr3_aa: CASSLSQGRNIQYF
cdr3_nt: TGTGCCAGCAGCTTGTCGCAGGGTAGGAACATTCAGTACTTC
j_call: TRBJ2-4
v_call: TRBV5-5
d_call: .
clone_size: many

cdr3_aa: CASSSLAPTYEQYF
cdr3_nt: TGTGCCAGCAGTTCCCTAGCACCTACCTACGAGCAGTACTTC
j_call: TRBJ2-7
v_call: TRBV27
d_call: .
clone_size: .

cdr3_aa: CASTSRMVRANYGYTF
cdr3_nt: TGTGCCAGCACCTCCCGAATGGTGAGAGCTAACTATGGCTACACCTTC
j_call: TRBJ1-2
v_call: TRBV27
d_call: .
clone_size: few

cdr3_aa: CASSHPWLAEARDIGTDTQYF
cdr3_nt: TGTGCCAGCAGCCACCCCTGGCTAGCGGAGGCGCGGGACATTGGCACAGATACGCAGTATTTT
j_call: TRBJ2-3
v_call: TRBV13
d_call: .
clone_size: .

cdr3_aa: CATSPPGSNKQFF
cdr3_nt: TGTGCCACCAGCCCTCCAGGGAGTAATAAGCAGTTCTTC
j_call: TRBJ2-1
v_call: TRBV15
d_call: .
clone_size: .

cdr3_aa: CASSPSTGKAKNIQYF
cdr3_nt: TGTGCCAGCAGCCCATCGACAGGGAAGGCCAAAAACATTCAGTACTTC
j_call: TRBJ2-4
v_call: TRBV7-9
d_call: TRBD1
clone_size: .

cdr3_aa: CASTRTLAASVTDTQYF
cdr3_nt: TGTGCCAGCACCAGGACACTCGCCGCATCTGTCACAGATACGCAGTATTTT
j_call: TRBJ2-3
v_call: TRBV7-2
d_call: .
clone_size: many

cdr3_aa: CASSFLAIQETQYF
cdr3_nt: TGCGCCAGCAGCTTCCTAGCCATTCAAGAGACCCAGTACTTC
j_call: TRBJ2-5
v_call: TRBV5-1
d_call: .
clone_size: .

cdr3_aa: CASSPRSSPEQYF
cdr3_nt: TGTGCCAGCAGCCCGAGGTCTTCCCCCGAGCAGTACTTC
j_call: TRBJ2-7
v_call: TRBV7-9
d_call: .
clone_size: .

cdr3_aa: CASIDRTSGGADTQYF
cdr3_nt: TGTGCCAGCATAGACCGGACTAGCGGGGGGGCAGATACGCAGTATTTT
j_call: TRBJ2-3
v_call: TRBV6-5
d_call: TRBD2
clone_size: few

cdr3_aa: CASSRTAAALTDTQYF
cdr3_nt: TGTGCCAGCAGCAGAACAGCGGCCGCCCTAACAGATACGCAGTATTTT
j_call: TRBJ2-3
v_call: TRBV5-5
d_call: .
clone_size: .

cdr3_aa: CSADRGTYNEQFF
cdr3_nt: TGCAGCGCCGACCGTGGAACTTACAATGAGCAGTTCTTC
j_call: TRBJ2-1
v_call: TRBV29-1
d_call: .
clone_size: many

cdr3_aa: CASSEEWGSSIYEQYF
cdr3_nt: TGTGCCAGCAGTGAAGAATGGGGAAGCTCGATCTACGAGCAGTACTTC
j_call: TRBJ2-7
v_call: TRBV6-1
d_call: .
clone_size: few

cdr3_aa: CASSYTMGLAGGHEQFF
cdr3_nt: TGTGCCAGCTCATACACAATGGGACTAGCGGGAGGGCATGAGCAGTTCTTC
j_call: TRBJ2-1
v_call: TRBV18
d_call: TRBD2
clone_size: .